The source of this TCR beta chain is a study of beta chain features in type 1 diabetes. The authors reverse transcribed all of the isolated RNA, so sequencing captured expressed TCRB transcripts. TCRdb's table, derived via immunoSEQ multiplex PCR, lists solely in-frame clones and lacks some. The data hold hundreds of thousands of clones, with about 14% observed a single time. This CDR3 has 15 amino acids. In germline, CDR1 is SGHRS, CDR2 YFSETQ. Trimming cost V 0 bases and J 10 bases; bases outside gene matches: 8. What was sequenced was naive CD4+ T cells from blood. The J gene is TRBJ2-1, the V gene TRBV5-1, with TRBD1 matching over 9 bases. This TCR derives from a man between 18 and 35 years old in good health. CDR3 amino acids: CASSLGQGDRSEQFF. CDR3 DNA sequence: TGCGCCAGCAGCTTGGGACAGGGGGATCGGTCGGAGCAGTTCTTC.